This T cell receptor (beta chain) comes out of a study of blood T cell repertoires in COVID-19. For the study at large: PBMCs, B-cell-depleted T cells, or T cells were the source of the cDNA or gDNA that made up the material.

In this sample, this clone turned up once. Authors' data handling: Estimated nucleated cell counts came from reference gene primer amplification. TCRdb keeps only in-frame clones here, not all; method: immunoSEQ multiplex PCR. The V and J calls and clone size come from that table; D and trimming were worked out from the DNA. The profile shows 300,000 to 400,000 clones, 88% of them singletons. Those enrolled, adults aged roughly 18 to 95 years, came from 24 US areas. Among Cohort 3 donors, those recovered had two negative PCRs, clearance, or symptom resolution. The CDR3 consists of 15 residues. Trimming removed 4 bases at V and 0 bases at J, with 13 bases between. The V gene's germline CDR1 is SGDLS and CDR2 YYNGEE.

The gene calls are TRBV9 and TRBJ2-5, with D tentatively TRBD2 (6 bases). Sequences were obtained from PBMCs or T cells enriched from blood (not recorded which). This receptor was taken from a woman in her late teens or twenties who had recovered from COVID-19. The CDR3 sequence: CASSLSGRDQETQYF. The CDR3 nucleotides read TGTGCCAGCAGCCTATCCGGGAGAGACCAAGAGACCCAGTACTTC.